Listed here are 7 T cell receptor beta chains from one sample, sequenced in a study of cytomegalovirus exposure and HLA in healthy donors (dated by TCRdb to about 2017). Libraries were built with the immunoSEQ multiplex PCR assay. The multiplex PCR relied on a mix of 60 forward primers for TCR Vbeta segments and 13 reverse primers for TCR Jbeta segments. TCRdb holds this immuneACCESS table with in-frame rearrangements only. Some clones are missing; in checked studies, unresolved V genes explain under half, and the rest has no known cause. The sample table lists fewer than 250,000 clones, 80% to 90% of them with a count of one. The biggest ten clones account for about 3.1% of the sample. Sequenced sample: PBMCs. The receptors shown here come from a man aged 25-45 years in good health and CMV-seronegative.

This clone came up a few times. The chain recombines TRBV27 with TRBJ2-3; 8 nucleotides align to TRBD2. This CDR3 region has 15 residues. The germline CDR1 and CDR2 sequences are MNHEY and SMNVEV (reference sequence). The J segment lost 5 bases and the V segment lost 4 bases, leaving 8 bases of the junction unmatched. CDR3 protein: CASSWVAGIEDTQYF. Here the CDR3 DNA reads TGTGCCAGCAGTTGGGTAGCGGGGATAGAAGATACGCAGTATTTT.

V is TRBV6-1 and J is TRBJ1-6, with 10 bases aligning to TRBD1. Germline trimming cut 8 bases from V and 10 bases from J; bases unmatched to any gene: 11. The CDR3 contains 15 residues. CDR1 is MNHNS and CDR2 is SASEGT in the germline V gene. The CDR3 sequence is CASSLGTGESSPLHF. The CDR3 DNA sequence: TGTGCCAGCTCTCTGGGGACAGGGGAGAGCTCACCCCTCCACTTT.

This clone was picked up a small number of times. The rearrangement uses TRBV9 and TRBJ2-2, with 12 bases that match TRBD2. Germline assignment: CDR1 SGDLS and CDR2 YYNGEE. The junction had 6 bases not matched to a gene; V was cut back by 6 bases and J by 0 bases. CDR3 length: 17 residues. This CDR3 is CASNSGLAGSNTGELFF. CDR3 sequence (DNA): TGTGCCAGCAACTCCGGACTAGCGGGGTCGAACACCGGGGAGCTGTTTTTT.

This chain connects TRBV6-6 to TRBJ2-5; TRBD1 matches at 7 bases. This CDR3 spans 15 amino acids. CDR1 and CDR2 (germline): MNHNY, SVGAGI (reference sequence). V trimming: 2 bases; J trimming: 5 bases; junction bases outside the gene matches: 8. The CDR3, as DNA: TGTGCCAGCAGTTACCCCACAGGGGTCGGGGAGACCCAGTACTTC. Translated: CASSYPTGVGETQYF.

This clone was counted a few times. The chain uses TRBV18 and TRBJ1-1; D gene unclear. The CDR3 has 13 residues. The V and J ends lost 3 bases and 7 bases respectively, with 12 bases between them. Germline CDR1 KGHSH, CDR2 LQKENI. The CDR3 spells CASSPSGSGEAFF. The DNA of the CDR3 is TGTGCCAGCTCACCCAGCGGTTCGGGTGAAGCTTTCTTT.

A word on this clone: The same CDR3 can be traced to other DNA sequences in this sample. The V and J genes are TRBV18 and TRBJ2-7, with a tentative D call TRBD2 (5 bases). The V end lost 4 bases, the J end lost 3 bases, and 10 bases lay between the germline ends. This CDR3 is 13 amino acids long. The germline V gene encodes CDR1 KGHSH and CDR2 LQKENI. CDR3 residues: CASSRGRDYEQYF. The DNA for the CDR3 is TGTGCCAGCTCACGAGGGAGAGACTACGAGCAGTACTTC.

This CDR3 reads CAISDRFNYGYTF. The CDR3 nucleotides are TGTGCCATCAGTGACAGGTTCAACTATGGCTACACCTTC. The rearrangement joins TRBV10-3 to TRBJ1-2; no clear D gene. This CDR3 is 13 amino acids long. The germline gives CDR1 ENHRY, CDR2 SYGVKD. Trimming removed 3 bases at V and 2 bases at J, with 7 bases between.